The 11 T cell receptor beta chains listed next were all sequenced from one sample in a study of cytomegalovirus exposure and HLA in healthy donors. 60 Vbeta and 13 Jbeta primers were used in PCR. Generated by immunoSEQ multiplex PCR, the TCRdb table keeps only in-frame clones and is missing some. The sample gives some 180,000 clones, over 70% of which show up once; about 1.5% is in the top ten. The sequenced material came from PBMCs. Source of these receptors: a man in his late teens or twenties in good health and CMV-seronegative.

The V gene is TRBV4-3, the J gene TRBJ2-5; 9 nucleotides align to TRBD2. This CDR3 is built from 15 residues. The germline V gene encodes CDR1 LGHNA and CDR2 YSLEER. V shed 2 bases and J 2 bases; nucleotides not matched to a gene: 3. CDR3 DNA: TGCGCCAGCAGCCAAAGACTAGCGGAACAAGAGACCCAGTACTTC. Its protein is CASSQRLAEQETQYF.

CDR3 in DNA: TGTGCCAGCAGTTTATTCGGGGGGGCTGGAAACACCATATATTTT. Translated, it gives CASSLFGGAGNTIYF. V usage is TRBV27 and J usage is TRBJ1-3; D might be TRBD1 (5 bases). Deletions cut 1 base from V and 2 bases from J, with 9 bases between. Germline V gene lookup returns CDR1 MNHEY and CDR2 SMNVEV (reference sequence). This CDR3 comprises 15 residues.

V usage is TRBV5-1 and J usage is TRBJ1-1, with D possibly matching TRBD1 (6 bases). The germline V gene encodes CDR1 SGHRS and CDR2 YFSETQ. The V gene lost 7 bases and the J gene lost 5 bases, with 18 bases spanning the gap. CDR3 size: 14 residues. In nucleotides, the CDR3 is TGCGCCAGCGCCAAACAGGGCCCCCTAACTGAAGCTTTCTTT. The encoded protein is CASAKQGPLTEAFF.

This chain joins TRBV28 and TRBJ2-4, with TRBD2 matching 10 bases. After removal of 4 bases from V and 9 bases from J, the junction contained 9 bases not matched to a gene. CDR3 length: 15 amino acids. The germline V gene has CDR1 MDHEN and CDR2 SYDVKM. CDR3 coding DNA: TGTGCCAGCAGTTCCGCCGGGACTAGCGTCGGCATTCAGTACTTC. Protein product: CASSSAGTSVGIQYF.

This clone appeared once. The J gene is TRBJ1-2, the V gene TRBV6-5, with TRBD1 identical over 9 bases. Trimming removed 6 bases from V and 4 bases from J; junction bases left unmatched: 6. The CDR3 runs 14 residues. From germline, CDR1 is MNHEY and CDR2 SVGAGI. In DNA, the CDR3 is TGTGCCAGCAGCCCGGACAGGGGTGGCTATGGCTACACCTTC. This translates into CASSPDRGGYGYTF.

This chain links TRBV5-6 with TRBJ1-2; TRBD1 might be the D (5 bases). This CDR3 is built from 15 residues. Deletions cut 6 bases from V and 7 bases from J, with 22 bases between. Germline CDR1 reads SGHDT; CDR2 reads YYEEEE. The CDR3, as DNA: TGTGCCAGCACCGAGGCTGGGGCGTCTAGGAGTGGCTACACCTTC. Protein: CASTEAGASRSGYTF.

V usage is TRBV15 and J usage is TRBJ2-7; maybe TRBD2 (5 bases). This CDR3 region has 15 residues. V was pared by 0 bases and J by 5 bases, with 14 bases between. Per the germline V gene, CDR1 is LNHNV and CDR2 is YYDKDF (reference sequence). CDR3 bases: TGTGCCACCAGCAGAGATCAGAGAGGGTGGGACGAGCAGTACTTC. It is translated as CATSRDQRGWDEQYF. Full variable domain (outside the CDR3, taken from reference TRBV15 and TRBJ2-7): DAMVIQNPRYQVTQFGKPVTLSCSQTLNHNVMYWYQQKSSQAPKLLFHYYDKDFNNEADTPDNFQSRRPNTSFCFLDIRSPGLGDTAMYLCATSRDQRGWDEQYFGPGTRLTVT.

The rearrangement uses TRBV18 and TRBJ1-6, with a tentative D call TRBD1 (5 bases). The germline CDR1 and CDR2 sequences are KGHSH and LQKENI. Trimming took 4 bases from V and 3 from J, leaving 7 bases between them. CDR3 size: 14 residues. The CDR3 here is CASSLDSYNSPLHF. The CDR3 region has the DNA TGTGCCAGCTCACTAGACAGCTATAATTCACCCCTCCACTTT.

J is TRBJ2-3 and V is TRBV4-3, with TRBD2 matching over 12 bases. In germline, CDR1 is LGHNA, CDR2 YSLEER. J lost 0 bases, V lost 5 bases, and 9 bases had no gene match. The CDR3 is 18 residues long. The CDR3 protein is CASSAHPSGGVSTDTQYF. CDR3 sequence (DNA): TGCGCCAGCAGCGCTCATCCTAGCGGGGGGGTTAGCACAGATACGCAGTATTTT.

Written as DNA, the CDR3 is TGTGCCAGCTCACCACGAGGAACCGGGGAGCTGTTTTTT. Its protein is CASSPRGTGELFF. V gene TRBV18 combines with J gene TRBJ2-2; the D is unclear. Germline CDR1 is KGHSH and CDR2 is LQKENI. The length of the CDR3 is 13 residues. Trimming took off 1 base at V and 5 bases at J, with 5 bases between the two ends.

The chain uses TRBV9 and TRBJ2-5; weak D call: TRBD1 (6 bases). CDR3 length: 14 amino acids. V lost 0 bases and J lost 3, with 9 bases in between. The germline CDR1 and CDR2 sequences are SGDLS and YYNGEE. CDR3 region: CASSVEDREETQYF. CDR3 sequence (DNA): TGTGCCAGCAGCGTAGAGGACAGAGAAGAGACCCAGTACTTC. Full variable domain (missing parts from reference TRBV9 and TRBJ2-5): DSGVTQTPKHLITATGQRVTLRCSPRSGDLSVYWYQQSLDQGLQFLIQYYNGEERAKGNILERFSAQQFPDLHSELNLSSLELGDSALYFCASSVEDREETQYFGPGTRLLVL.